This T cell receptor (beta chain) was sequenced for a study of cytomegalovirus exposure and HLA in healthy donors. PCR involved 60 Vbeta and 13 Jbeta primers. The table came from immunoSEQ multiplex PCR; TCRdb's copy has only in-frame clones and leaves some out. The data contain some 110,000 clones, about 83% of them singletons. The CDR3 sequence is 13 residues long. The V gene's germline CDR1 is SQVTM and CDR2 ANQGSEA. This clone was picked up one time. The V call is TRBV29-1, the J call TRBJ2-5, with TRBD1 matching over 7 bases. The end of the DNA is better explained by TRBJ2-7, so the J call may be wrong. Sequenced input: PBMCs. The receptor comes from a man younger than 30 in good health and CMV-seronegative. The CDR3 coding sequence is TGCAGCGCCGGAGACAGGGTCGGCCACGAGCAGTACTTC. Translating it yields CSAGDRVGHEQYF.